This entry features one T cell receptor (beta chain) sequence. Its cognate antigen is unknown. Sequenced by immunoSEQ multiplex PCR; TCRdb stores in-frame clones only, minus some. The profile covers some 100,000 clones, with roughly 91% appearing a single time and about 1% taken by the ten largest. This sample was taken from a study of graft-versus-host responses after intestinal transplantation. Overall study context: Transplants were multivisceral, liver-intestinal, or isolated intestinal. All of the recipients had induction that used anti-thymocyte globulin, then tacrolimus and steroids for three to four years.

Overall study results and limits: Investigators detected GvH clones in recipient marrow, with some emerging earlier in ileum or blood.

CDR1 and CDR2 from the germline V gene are LNHNV and YYDKDF (reference sequence). The CDR3 extends over 16 amino acids. V was pared by 5 bases and J by 1 base, with 7 bases of the junction left unmatched. The clonotype comes from a human donor who was the organ donor for an intestinal transplant. The gene calls are TRBV15 and TRBJ1-5; 8 bases are a match to TRBD1. Sequences were derived from unstimulated CD8+ T cells sorted from spleen or lymph node cells, sampled before transplant. The CDR3 region is CATSPTGVTSNQPQHF. In nucleotides, the CDR3 is TGTGCCACCAGCCCGACAGGGGTCACGAGCAATCAGCCCCAGCATTTT. Full variable domain (outside the CDR3, taken from reference TRBV15 and TRBJ1-5): DAMVIQNPRYQVTQFGKPVTLSCSQTLNHNVMYWYQQKSSQAPKLLFHYYDKDFNNEADTPDNFQSRRPNTSFCFLDIRSPGLGDTAMYLCATSPTGVTSNQPQHFGDGTRLSIL.